This T cell receptor (beta chain) was documented in a study of blood T cells in healthy people across ages. Notes on the study in general: Diversity was estimated from one million T cells, and these estimates were considered underestimates.

This clonotype was recorded a few times. The antigen remains undetermined. The CDR3 is made up of 16 amino acids. For the second PCR, which ran for about 7 to 11 cycles, a sample-barcoded 5' primer and a J-beta primer mix were used. TCRdb processed the 5' RACE reads anew with MiXCR; each CDR3 protein has one entry. In the table there are 600,000 to 850,000 distinct CDR3 sequences, 20% to 25% of which are singletons. This same sample was also taken into another study, of T cells of mothers and their children.

This clonotype was sampled from a boy aged 5-17 years in good health. Sequencing was performed on blood. The V gene is TRBV21-1, the J gene TRBJ1-1; the table's D call, TRBD1, was not checked against the DNA. TRBV21-1 is a pseudogene segment. The CDR3 coding sequence is TGTGCCAGCAGCTCACAAGCGCTAGGGGCAAACACTGAAGCTTTCTTT. As protein: CASSSQALGANTEAFF.